This T cell receptor beta chain was identified during a study of blood T cell repertoires in COVID-19. V lost 4 bases and J lost 2; bases outside the gene matches: 6. Germline assignment: CDR1 SGHVS and CDR2 FQNEAQ. The CDR3 has 15 amino acids. Clones were read by immunoSEQ multiplex PCR, and TCRdb kept only the in-frame ones, dropping some. Of about 140,000 clones detected, about four fifths appear once; the ten largest clones hold around 1.6%. This clonotype originated in a human donor in a cohort sampled during active COVID-19. The sequenced sample consisted of peripheral blood. The chain has TRBV7-8 and TRBJ1-1; 8 bases are a match to TRBD1. CDR3 residues: CASSSPAGGNTEAFF. The CDR3 region has the DNA TGTGCCAGCAGCTCGCCCGCAGGGGGCAACACTGAAGCTTTCTTT.